The rows below give T cell receptor beta chains drawn from one sample of a study of blood T cell repertoires in COVID-19. Some clones are missing from TCRdb's copy, which holds only in-frame ones; the method was immunoSEQ multiplex PCR. The table has about 140,000 clones, roughly 80% seen once. The material sequenced was peripheral blood. Source of these receptors: a woman aged 60-75 years with acute or convalescent COVID-19. Both conserved end residues are part of each CDR3. A D gene is named only where the DNA matches it firmly. The size entry is marked missing in some rows and otherwise reads once, few, many or a size class.

cdr3_aa: CASSVGVDSYEQYF
cdr3_nt: TGTGCCAGCAGCGTAGGTGTAGACTCCTACGAGCAGTACTTC
clone_size: .
v_call: TRBV9
j_call: TRBJ2-7
d_call: .

cdr3_aa: CATSSGFRDTEAFF
cdr3_nt: TGTGCCACCAGTTCAGGGTTTAGGGACACTGAAGCTTTCTTT
clone_size: .
v_call: TRBV24-1
j_call: TRBJ1-1
d_call: .

cdr3_aa: CASSWPGQGLETQYF
cdr3_nt: TGTGCCAGCAGCTGGCCGGGACAGGGGTTGGAGACCCAGTACTTC
clone_size: .
v_call: TRBV7-9
j_call: TRBJ2-5
d_call: TRBD1

cdr3_aa: CASSITAYSNQPQHF
cdr3_nt: TGTGCCAGTAGTATAACAGCCTATAGCAATCAGCCCCAGCATTTT
clone_size: .
v_call: TRBV19
j_call: TRBJ1-5
d_call: .

cdr3_aa: CASSQGSSGPGYYNEQFF
cdr3_nt: TGCGCCAGCAGCCAAGGTTCTAGCGGACCCGGATACTACAATGAGCAGTTCTTC
clone_size: .
v_call: TRBV4-1
j_call: TRBJ2-1
d_call: TRBD2

cdr3_aa: CATSRDKVGQGTGNTIYF
cdr3_nt: TGTGCCACCAGCAGAGATAAAGTTGGACAGGGGACGGGAAACACCATATATTTT
clone_size: .
v_call: TRBV15
j_call: TRBJ1-3
d_call: TRBD1

cdr3_aa: CASRRMAIASTEAFF
cdr3_nt: TGTGCCAGCAGACGAATGGCGATAGCCAGCACTGAAGCTTTCTTT
clone_size: .
v_call: TRBV11-2
j_call: TRBJ1-1
d_call: .

cdr3_aa: CASGFQETQYF
cdr3_nt: TGTGCCTCGGGATTCCAAGAGACCCAGTACTTC
clone_size: .
v_call: TRBV10-3
j_call: TRBJ2-5
d_call: .

cdr3_aa: CASSMWGGDQPQHF
cdr3_nt: TGTGCCAGTAGTATGTGGGGCGGAGATCAGCCCCAGCATTTT
clone_size: .
v_call: TRBV19
j_call: TRBJ1-5
d_call: .

cdr3_aa: CASSLGGRGSYEQYF
cdr3_nt: TGTGCCAGCAGCTTGGGTGGGAGGGGTTCCTACGAGCAGTACTTC
clone_size: .
v_call: TRBV5-4
j_call: TRBJ2-7
d_call: TRBD2

cdr3_aa: CASSEPGRQPYEQYF
cdr3_nt: TGTGCCAGCAGTGAGCCCGGGAGGCAGCCCTACGAGCAGTACTTC
clone_size: .
v_call: TRBV6-1
j_call: TRBJ2-7
d_call: TRBD2

cdr3_aa: CASSLSGQQFF
cdr3_nt: TGTGCCAGCAGTTTATCTGGGCAGCAGTTCTTC
clone_size: .
v_call: TRBV28
j_call: TRBJ2-1
d_call: .

cdr3_aa: CASSWGRQGVFSVEKLFF
cdr3_nt: TGTGCCAGCAGCTGGGGCCGACAGGGGGTATTCTCGGTTGAAAAACTGTTTTTT
clone_size: .
v_call: TRBV7-9
j_call: TRBJ1-4
d_call: TRBD1

cdr3_aa: CASKPGLDNQPQHF
cdr3_nt: TGTGCCAGCAAACCAGGACTGGACAATCAGCCCCAGCATTTT
clone_size: few
v_call: TRBV19
j_call: TRBJ1-5
d_call: .

cdr3_aa: CASSPQTMNTEAFF
cdr3_nt: TGTGCCAGCAGCCCGCAGACAATGAACACTGAAGCTTTCTTT
clone_size: .
v_call: TRBV7-2
j_call: TRBJ1-1
d_call: .